What follows are 25 T cell receptor beta chains derived from one specimen sequenced in a study of Ad26.COV2.S vaccination and SARS-CoV-2 variants. TCRdb's table, derived via immunoSEQ multiplex PCR, lists solely in-frame clones and lacks some. Here the sample spans 400,000 to 500,000 clones, roughly 89% being singletons. Treatment of the sample: around 19 received Ad26.COV2.S at low or high dose, single or two shots; roughly 5 received placebo; per-sample allocation not given. Following the first vaccine or placebo injection, samples were taken on day 63. The sample in question was peripheral blood, obtained in a trial of Ad26.COV2.S vaccine versus placebo. Receptors originate from a person aged 18 to 59 who received the Ad26.COV2.S COVID-19 vaccine or a placebo.

The chain is built from TRBV14 and TRBJ1-1; D might be TRBD1 (6 bases). From germline, CDR1 is SGHDN and CDR2 FVKESK. CDR3 length: 14 residues. The ends were cut back, 2 bases at V and 5 bases at J, with 12 bases in the middle. CDR3 in amino acids: CASSQNLQGTEAFF. The CDR3, as DNA: TGTGCCAGCAGCCAAAACCTCCAGGGGACTGAAGCTTTCTTT.

The CDR3 region is CASSYSAADTDTQYF. The CDR3 region has the DNA TGTGCCAGCAGTTATAGCGCAGCGGATACAGATACGCAGTATTTT. V gene TRBV6-2 or TRBV6-3 combines with J gene TRBJ2-3; D perhaps matches TRBD2 (5 bases). The CDR3 is 15 residues long. V lost 3 bases, J lost 3 bases, and 13 bases lay in between. CDR1 is MNHEY and CDR2 is SVGEGT in the germline V gene.

J is TRBJ2-5 and V is TRBV29-1; no reliable D call. Trimming took 6 bases from V and 4 from J, leaving 15 bases between them. Germline V gene sequence: CDR1 SQVTM, CDR2 ANQGSEA. The CDR3 length is 13 residues. CDR3 in DNA: TGCAGCGTAGCCGCCCGCGAAGGAGAGACCCAGTACTTC. Its protein product is CSVAAREGETQYF. Complete variable domain (other parts from reference TRBV29-1 and TRBJ2-5): SAVISQKPSRDICQRGTSLTIQCQVDSQVTMMFWYRQQPGQSLTLIATANQGSEATYESGFVIDKFPISRPNLTFSTLTVSNMSPEDSSIYLCSVAAREGETQYFGPGTRLLVL.

This clone was seen only a few times. The CDR3 coding sequence is TGTGCCAGCAGACCCCATAGCAATCAGCCCCAGCATTTT. Protein product: CASRPHSNQPQHF. The chain combines TRBV27 with TRBJ1-5; D gene ambiguous. V was cut by 6 bases and J by 0 bases, with 6 bases left in between. Per germline, CDR1 MNHEY and CDR2 SMNVEV (reference sequence). The CDR3 is made up of 13 amino acids.

In this sample, this clone turned up once. The chain recombines TRBV7-3 with TRBJ2-7; D may correspond to TRBD1 or TRBD2 (7 bases each). Germline CDR1 reads SGHTA; CDR2 reads FQGTGA. V lost 5 bases, J lost 6 bases, and 14 bases lay in between. The CDR3 is 13 residues long. CDR3 region: CASSGDREGEQYF. The DNA of the CDR3 is TGTGCCAGCAGCGGAGACAGGGAGGGCGAGCAGTACTTC.

The chain employs TRBV10-2 and TRBJ1-4, with unresolved D. This CDR3 comprises 11 residues. Germline lookup yields CDR1 WSHSY and CDR2 SAAADI. V lost 8 bases, J lost 6 bases, and 7 bases lay in between. The CDR3: CASSRDEKLFF. The CDR3, as DNA: TGCGCCAGCTCTCGGGATGAAAAACTGTTTTTT.

V gene TRBV18 combines with J gene TRBJ2-1, with 7 bases lining up with TRBD2. The V segment lost 0 bases and the J segment 2 bases; nucleotides outside the gene matches: 10. The V gene's germline CDR1 is KGHSH and CDR2 LQKENI. This CDR3 is built from 18 residues. The CDR3 DNA reads as TGTGCCAGCTCACCACCGACTTGGCGGGGAGGGGCCTACAATGAGCAGTTCTTC. Protein sequence: CASSPPTWRGGAYNEQFF. The variable domain in full, with the rest retrieved from reference TRBV18 and TRBJ2-1, is NAGVMQNPRHLVRRRGQEARLRCSPMKGHSHVYWYRQLPEEGLKFMVYLQKENIIDESGMPKERFSAEFPKEGPSILRIQQVVRGDSAAYFCASSPPTWRGGAYNEQFFGPGTRLTVL.

This rearrangement joins TRBV6-5 to TRBJ2-1; the D is unclear. The length of the CDR3 is 14 residues. V was shortened by 0 bases and J by 6 bases, with 9 bases between the two germline ends. The germline gives CDR1 MNHEY, CDR2 SVGAGI. CDR3 in DNA: TGTGCCAGCAGTTACTCGAGGACGTCCAATGAGCAGTTCTTC. This codes for CASSYSRTSNEQFF.

This chain connects TRBV7-9 to TRBJ2-1; 12 bases align to TRBD2. Germline values: CDR1 SEHNR, CDR2 FQNEAQ (reference sequence). With 5 bases clipped from V and 3 bases from J, the junction kept 5 bases outside the gene matches. The CDR3 covers 16 residues. CDR3 loop: CASSTRTSGVYNEQFF. In nucleotides, the CDR3 is TGTGCCAGCAGCACCCGGACTAGCGGGGTCTACAATGAGCAGTTCTTC.

The V gene is TRBV7-3, the J gene TRBJ1-1, with D perhaps matching TRBD1 (5 bases). The germline V gene encodes CDR1 SGHTA and CDR2 FQGTGA. V lost 5 bases and J 4 bases, leaving 17 bases between the germline ends. The CDR3 is made up of 15 amino acids. Written as DNA, the CDR3 is TGTGCCAGCAGCACCCAGGGCGGAGGACCCACTGAAGCTTTCTTT. Translated, it gives CASSTQGGGPTEAFF. Supplemented by reference TRBV7-3 and TRBJ1-1, the full variable domain reads GAGVSQTPSNKVTEKGKYVELRCDPISGHTALYWYRQSLGQGPEFLIYFQGTGAADDSGLPNDRFFAVRPEGSVSTLKIQRTERGDSAVYLCASSTQGGGPTEAFFGQGTRLTVV.

The chain is built from TRBV30 and TRBJ1-6; D unresolved. With 1 base removed from V and 7 bases from J, the gap between germline ends came to 20 bases. Germline V CDR1 and CDR2: GTSNPN, SVGIG (reference sequence). The CDR3 contains 17 residues. CDR3 sequence: CAWSGTRVSSSNSPLHF. DNA for the CDR3: TGTGCCTGGAGTGGGACGAGGGTCAGCTCTTCCAATTCACCCCTCCACTTT. The full variable domain, with the rest looked up from reference TRBV30 and TRBJ1-6, is SQTIHQWPATLVQPVGSPLSLECTVEGTSNPNLYWYRQAAGRGLQLLFYSVGIGQISSEVPQNLSASRPQDRQFILSSKKLLLSDSGFYLCAWSGTRVSSSNSPLHFGNGTRLTVT.

The chain's CDR3 is CASSLPGAQETQYF. The CDR3 DNA follows: TGTGCCAGCAGCTTGCCAGGGGCGCAAGAGACCCAGTACTTC. V gene TRBV5-8 combines with J gene TRBJ2-5, with D possibly matching TRBD1 (6 bases). Germline V gene sequence: CDR1 SGHTS, CDR2 YDEGEE. The CDR3 contains 14 residues. With 1 base removed from V and 2 bases from J, the gap between germline ends came to 9 bases.

V and J are TRBV11-2 and TRBJ1-1; D may be TRBD1 (5 bases). The CDR3 covers 13 residues. Germline CDR1 is SGHAT and CDR2 is FQNNGV. The ends were cut back, 2 bases at V and 6 bases at J, with 10 bases in the middle. DNA for the CDR3: TGTGCCAGCAGCTTATCCGGGACGGCTGAAGCTTTCTTT. It encodes CASSLSGTAEAFF.

Points on this clone: The junction differs from germline at one of its ends, possibly a read error. The chain carries TRBV14 and TRBJ2-3; D call uncertain. The CDR3 runs 16 residues. In germline, CDR1 is SGHDN, CDR2 FVKESK. CDR3 protein: CASSRAPDAYLHRPDF. In nucleotides, the CDR3 is TGTGCCAGCAGCCGAGCCCCGGACGCTTACCTGCACAGACCGGATTTT.

This clone was seen more than once but under ten times. The DNA of the CDR3 is TGTGCCAGCAGCGTAGGGGAGAACTCTGGAAACACCATATATTTT. As protein: CASSVGENSGNTIYF. The rearrangement uses TRBV9 and TRBJ1-3; unclear D gene. The germline V gene has CDR1 SGDLS and CDR2 YYNGEE. Trimming removed 0 bases from V and 0 bases from J, with 7 bases in between. The CDR3 has 15 amino acids.

The chain combines TRBV13 with TRBJ2-3; D unclear. Trimming took 4 bases from V and 0 from J, leaving 11 bases between them. CDR1 PRHDT and CDR2 FYEKMQ come from the germline V gene (reference sequence). CDR3 length: 15 amino acids. This chain's CDR3 is CASSSGPTSTDTQYF. CDR3 bases: TGTGCCAGCAGCTCCGGACCGACTAGCACAGATACGCAGTATTTT.

The rearrangement uses TRBV19 and TRBJ1-4; perhaps TRBD1 as D (5 bases). CDR1 LNHDA and CDR2 SQIVND come from the germline V gene (reference sequence). The CDR3 runs to 14 residues. V lost 6 bases, J lost 8 bases, and 16 bases lay in between. Here the CDR3 reads CASRPGTLREKLFF. Here the CDR3 DNA reads TGTGCCAGTAGGCCAGGGACCCTAAGGGAAAAACTGTTTTTT.

The rearrangement links TRBV25-1 to TRBJ1-1; a possible D gene is TRBD1 (5 bases). The germline V gene encodes CDR1 MGHDK and CDR2 SYGVNS. The CDR3 has 14 amino acids. Trimming took off 7 bases at V and 4 bases at J, with 16 bases between the two ends. DNA for the CDR3: TGTGCCAGCACCCAACTTGGGGGAGTCACTGAAGCTTTCTTT. Its protein is CASTQLGGVTEAFF.

The rearrangement uses TRBV5-4 and TRBJ2-3; maybe TRBD2 (6 bases). This CDR3 is 15 amino acids long. V lost 10 bases and J 4 bases, leaving 22 bases between the germline ends. Germline values: CDR1 SGHNT, CDR2 YYREEE (reference sequence). The CDR3 loop reads CAYLGAGTGADTQYF. Written as DNA, the CDR3 is TGTGCCTACCTTGGAGCAGGGACTGGGGCAGATACGCAGTATTTT. Supplemented by reference TRBV5-4 and TRBJ2-3, the full variable domain reads ETGVTQSPTHLIKTRGQQVTLRCSSQSGHNTVSWYQQALGQGPQFIFQYYREEENGRGNFPPRFSGLQFPNYSSELNVNALELDDSALYLCAYLGAGTGADTQYFGPGTRLTVL.

This sequence joins TRBV29-1 and TRBJ2-1; no clear D. The CDR3 sequence is 14 residues long. CDR1 is SQVTM and CDR2 is ANQGSEA in the germline V gene. Trimming stripped 4 bases from V and 7 bases from J, with 17 bases between. The CDR3 sequence is CSVVATLNRNEQFF. CDR3 sequence (DNA): TGCAGCGTTGTCGCGACACTTAATAGGAATGAGCAGTTCTTC.

The chain employs TRBV7-9 and TRBJ1-1; D not certain. The CDR3 loop spans 12 amino acids. Germline CDR1 reads SEHNR; CDR2 reads FQNEAQ (reference sequence). The V end lost 0 bases, the J end lost 6 bases, and 5 bases lay between the germline ends. This chain's CDR3 is CASSLAYAEAFF. The CDR3 DNA reads TGTGCCAGCAGCTTAGCGTACGCTGAAGCTTTCTTT.

This clone was counted once. The chain recombines TRBV7-8 with TRBJ1-5; TRBD1 matches at 8 bases. The junction had 9 bases not matched to a gene; V was cut back by 5 bases and J by 6 bases. The CDR3 length is 15 residues. CDR1 is SGHVS and CDR2 is FQNEAQ in the germline V gene. DNA for the CDR3: TGTGCCAGCAGCGGTTGGACAGGGATCAGTCAGCCCCAGCATTTT. Amino acid sequence: CASSGWTGISQPQHF.

The chain has TRBV4-3 and TRBJ2-3; no clear D. Trimming removed 1 base from V and 1 base from J, with 12 bases in between. The CDR3 is made up of 16 amino acids. Germline lookup yields CDR1 LGHNA and CDR2 YSLEER. CDR3 amino acids: CASSQVGGWGTDTQYF. The CDR3 nucleotides are TGCGCCAGCAGCCAAGTTGGCGGCTGGGGCACAGATACGCAGTATTTT.

This chain links TRBV6-5 with TRBJ2-7; TRBD2 might be the D (6 bases). Trimming stripped 5 bases from V and 7 bases from J, with 9 bases between. This CDR3 is 11 amino acids long. Germline V gives CDR1 MNHEY, CDR2 SVGAGI. DNA for the CDR3: TGTGCCAGCAGTAACGCGGGGGAGCAGTACTTC. It encodes CASSNAGEQYF.

The rearrangement joins TRBV7-7 to TRBJ2-4, with D possibly being TRBD1 (5 bases). CDR1 is SSHAT, CDR2 FNYEAQ, per germline (reference sequence). The CDR3 is 21 residues long. Trimming shortened V by 5 bases and J by 0 bases, and 29 bases separated the two germline ends. The CDR3 is CASSPLLGRVRFTLAKNIQYF. DNA of the CDR3: TGTGCCAGCAGCCCTCTATTGGGCAGGGTTAGATTTACCTTAGCCAAAAACATTCAGTACTTC.